The 19 T cell receptor beta chains below all came from one sample that was sequenced in a study of blood T cells in healthy people across ages. PCR was performed a second time for about 6 to 12 cycles using a sample-barcoded 5' primer and a J-beta primer mix. One entry per CDR3 protein, called by TCRdb with MiXCR from the 5' RACE reads. The table has about a million distinct CDR3 sequences, around two fifths seen once. The sample consisted of blood. Receptors were obtained from a young man in good health.

The rearrangement links TRBV6-2 or TRBV6-3 to TRBJ1-1, with no clear D. Per the germline V gene, CDR1 is MNHEY and CDR2 is SVGEGT. The CDR3 covers 12 residues. Trimming removed 10 bases at V and 3 bases at J, with 12 bases between. For the CDR3, the DNA is TGTGCCATAGCCCAACGGGACACTGAAGCTTTCTTT. Translation: CAIAQRDTEAFF.

This clonotype occurred a few times. The rearrangement links TRBV15 to TRBJ1-1, with D perhaps TRBD1 (5 bases). The CDR3 spans 14 residues. V lost 1 base, J lost 2 bases, and 8 bases lay in between. Germline V gene lookup returns CDR1 LNHNV and CDR2 YYDKDF (reference sequence). The CDR3 DNA follows: TGTGCCACCAGCAGAGCAGGGAGAAACACTGAAGCTTTCTTT. Amino acid sequence: CATSRAGRNTEAFF.

The V call is TRBV9, the J call TRBJ2-3; D might be TRBD2 (6 bases). The CDR3 consists of 16 residues. Germline CDR1 is SGDLS and CDR2 is YYNGEE. V shed 2 bases and J shed 2 bases, with 15 bases lying between them. DNA of the CDR3: TGTGCCAGCAGCGTTAGCTTAGCGCGGGACACAGATACGCAGTATTTT. Translation gives CASSVSLARDTDTQYF.

This rearrangement joins TRBV7-2 to TRBJ2-5; 7 positions match TRBD2. V shed 0 bases, J shed 11 bases, and the junction held 12 bases outside the gene matches. The V gene's germline CDR1 is SGHTA and CDR2 FQGNSA. The CDR3 totals 15 residues. CDR3 coding DNA: TGTGCCAGCAGCTTAGCCGGGACTACTATGTCAGAGCAGTACTTC. It yields the protein CASSLAGTTMSEQYF.

The gene calls are TRBV25-1 and TRBJ2-3; 7 bases agree with TRBD1. In germline, CDR1 is MGHDK, CDR2 SYGVNS. The CDR3 is 15 amino acids. V was pared by 1 base and J by 4 bases, with 5 bases of the junction left unmatched. The CDR3 region is CASSEFDRVPDTQYF. In nucleotides, the CDR3 is TGTGCCAGCAGTGAATTCGACAGGGTCCCAGATACGCAGTATTTT.

This clonotype has just one count. The CDR3: CASSYGEGVSPEAFF. In nucleotides, the CDR3 is TGTGCCAGCAGTTATGGTGAAGGCGTCTCCCCTGAAGCTTTCTTT. The chain couples TRBV6-5 to TRBJ1-1; D remains ambiguous. Per germline, CDR1 MNHEY and CDR2 SVGAGI. V lost 3 bases and J lost 6, with 17 bases in between. The CDR3 length is 15 residues.

This chain joins TRBV7-8 and TRBJ1-5; no firm D call. The germline gives CDR1 SGHVS, CDR2 FQNEAQ. There are 14 residues in the CDR3. V was trimmed by 1 base and J by 7 bases, leaving 11 bases between them. The CDR3 bases are TGTGCCAGCAGCTTAGAAGGGATGGAACAGCCCCAGCATTTT. It is translated as CASSLEGMEQPQHF.

The rearrangement links TRBV4-1 to TRBJ2-3; 7 nucleotides agree with TRBD2. The CDR3 covers 14 residues. The ends lost 1 base at V and 5 bases at J; junction bases unmatched: 3. Germline CDR1 and CDR2: MGHRA and YSYEKL. The DNA of the CDR3 is TGCGCCAGCAGCCAAGGGACTAGATTAGATACGCAGTATTTT. Its protein product is CASSQGTRLDTQYF.

This clonotype was counted a few times. The chain links TRBV11-1 to TRBJ1-1; perhaps TRBD1 as D (6 bases). Trimming stripped 6 bases from V and 1 base from J, with 18 bases between. Germline values: CDR1 SGHAT, CDR2 FQDESV (reference sequence). The CDR3 spans 16 residues. CDR3 sequence reads: CASSLGGAMANTEAFF. The CDR3 DNA follows: TGTGCCAGCAGTCTTGGGGGCGCGATGGCGAACACTGAAGCTTTCTTT.

This clonotype has just a few counts. The chain uses TRBV10-3 and TRBJ2-3, with D possibly being TRBD1 or TRBD2 (6 bases each). CDR1 is ENHRY, CDR2 SYGVKD, per germline. The CDR3 is 14 amino acids. V was shortened by 8 bases and J by 2 bases, with 14 bases between the two germline ends. The CDR3 is CAIGGGPTTDTQYF. The CDR3 nucleotides read TGTGCCATCGGAGGGGGACCAACCACAGATACGCAGTATTTT.

This chain uses TRBV29-1 with TRBJ1-1, with a weak D call TRBD1 (6 bases). V gave up 4 bases and J gave up 1 base, with 10 bases separating them. CDR3 size: 13 residues. Germline loops: CDR1 SQVTM, CDR2 ANQGSEA. This CDR3 reads CSVAEGGNTEAFF. The DNA of the CDR3 is TGCAGCGTTGCCGAAGGGGGGAACACTGAAGCTTTCTTT.

V usage is TRBV12-3 or TRBV12-4 and J usage is TRBJ2-2; weak D call: TRBD2 (6 bases). The CDR3 sequence is 15 residues long. Trimming took off 2 bases at V and 7 bases at J, with 14 bases between the two ends. The chain's CDR3 is CASSLMSGLDGELFF. The CDR3 DNA sequence: TGTGCCAGCAGTTTAATGAGCGGGCTTGACGGGGAGCTGTTTTTT.

The chain joins TRBV4-3 to TRBJ1-2; possibly TRBD1 for D (5 bases). Looked up from germline, CDR1 is LGHNA and CDR2 is YSLEER. Deletions cut 4 bases from V and 5 bases from J, with 29 bases between. The CDR3 totals 19 residues. This chain's CDR3 is CASSRITRDVIEGIYGYTF. The CDR3 bases are TGCGCCAGCAGCCGCATAACTAGGGACGTAATCGAGGGAATATATGGCTACACCTTC.

The chain uses TRBV3-1 and TRBJ1-1; no clear D gene. The CDR3 loop spans 13 amino acids. Trimming pared 1 base from V and 6 bases from J, leaving 9 bases between. Germline V gene data show CDR1 as LGHDT and CDR2 as YNNKEL (reference sequence). The CDR3 DNA reads TGTGCCAGCAGCCAAGGGAGGCAGGCTGAAGCTTTCTTT. This gives the protein CASSQGRQAEAFF.

This clonotype has only a few counts. The rearrangement links TRBV7-2 to TRBJ1-2; D is possibly TRBD1 (6 bases). Looked up from germline, CDR1 is SGHTA and CDR2 is FQGNSA. The V gene lost 1 base and the J gene lost 6 bases, with 9 bases spanning the gap. The CDR3 spans 13 residues. The CDR3 sequence: CASSLDREDGYTF. CDR3 nucleotides: TGTGCCAGCAGCTTAGACAGGGAAGATGGCTACACCTTC. The whole variable domain, remainder taken from reference TRBV7-2 and TRBJ1-2, is GAGVSQSPSNKVTEKGKDVELRCDPISGHTALYWYRQSLGQGLEFLIYFQGNSAPDKSGLPSDRFSAERTGGSVSTLTIQRTQQEDSAVYLCASSLDREDGYTFGSGTRLTVV.

On this clonotype: A read error may be the cause here, since a much bigger clone is one base away. The V call is TRBV29-1, the J call TRBJ1-2; 8 nucleotides line up with TRBD1. V gave up 4 bases and J gave up 7 bases; unmatched junction bases: 14. CDR1 is SQVTM, CDR2 ANQGSEA, per germline. The CDR3 contains 15 residues. This CDR3 reads CSVALDTRTGCGYTF. The DNA of the CDR3 is TGCAGCGTTGCTCTCGATACCAGGACAGGGTGTGGCTACACCTTC.

This sequence joins TRBV4-1 and TRBJ1-1, with 7 positions matching TRBD1. Germline-derived CDR1 and CDR2 are MGHRA and YSYEKL. The trim removed 2 bases at V and 2 bases at J, leaving 8 bases unmatched. There are 16 residues in the CDR3. CDR3 residues: CASSQFKQGINTEAFF. CDR3 sequence (DNA): TGCGCCAGCAGCCAATTCAAACAGGGGATTAACACTGAAGCTTTCTTT.

The chain is built from TRBV7-2 and TRBJ2-1; 8 bases line up with TRBD1. Germline CDR1 reads SGHTA; CDR2 reads FQGNSA. This CDR3 is 15 amino acids long. Unmatched junction bases numbered 6, after V lost 2 bases and J lost 6 bases. The CDR3: CASSLTGGQGNEQFF. The CDR3 coding sequence is TGTGCCAGCAGCTTAACAGGGGGGCAGGGCAATGAGCAGTTCTTC.

This clonotype appeared a few times. The chain recombines TRBV6-1 with TRBJ1-2, with D possibly matching TRBD1 (5 bases). Trimming stripped 4 bases from V and 4 bases from J, with 16 bases between. Per germline, CDR1 MNHNS and CDR2 SASEGT. The CDR3 totals 15 residues. CDR3 coding DNA: TGTGCCAGCAGTGGAGAGGGGTTCGGGGGCTATGGCTACACCTTC. Its protein product is CASSGEGFGGYGYTF.